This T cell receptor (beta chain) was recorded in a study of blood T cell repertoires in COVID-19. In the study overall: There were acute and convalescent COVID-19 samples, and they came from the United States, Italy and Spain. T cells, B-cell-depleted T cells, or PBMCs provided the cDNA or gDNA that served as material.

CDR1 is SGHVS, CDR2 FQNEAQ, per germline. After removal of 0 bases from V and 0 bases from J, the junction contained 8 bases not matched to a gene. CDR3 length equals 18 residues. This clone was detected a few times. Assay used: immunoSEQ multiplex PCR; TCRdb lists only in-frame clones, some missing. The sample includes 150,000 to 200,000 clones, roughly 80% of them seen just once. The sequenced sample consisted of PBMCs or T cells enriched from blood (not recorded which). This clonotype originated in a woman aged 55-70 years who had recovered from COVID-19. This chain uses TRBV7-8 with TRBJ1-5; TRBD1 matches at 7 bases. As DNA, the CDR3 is TGTGCCAGCAGCTTAGCCCGACAGGGCTGGGGTAGCAATCAGCCCCAGCATTTT. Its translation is CASSLARQGWGSNQPQHF.